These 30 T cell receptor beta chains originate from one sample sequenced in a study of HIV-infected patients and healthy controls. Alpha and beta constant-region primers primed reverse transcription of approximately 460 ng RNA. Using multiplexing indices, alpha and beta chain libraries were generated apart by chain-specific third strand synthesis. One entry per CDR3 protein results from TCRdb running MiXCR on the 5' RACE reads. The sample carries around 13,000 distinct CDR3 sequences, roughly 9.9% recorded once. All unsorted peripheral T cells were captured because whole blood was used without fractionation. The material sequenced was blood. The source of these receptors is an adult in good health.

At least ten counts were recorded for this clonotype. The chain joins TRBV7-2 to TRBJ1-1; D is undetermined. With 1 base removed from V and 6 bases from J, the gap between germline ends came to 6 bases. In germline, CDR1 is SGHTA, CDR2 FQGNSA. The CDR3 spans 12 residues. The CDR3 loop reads CASSLVRAEAFF. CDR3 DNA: TGTGCCAGCAGCTTAGTCCGGGCTGAAGCTTTCTTT.

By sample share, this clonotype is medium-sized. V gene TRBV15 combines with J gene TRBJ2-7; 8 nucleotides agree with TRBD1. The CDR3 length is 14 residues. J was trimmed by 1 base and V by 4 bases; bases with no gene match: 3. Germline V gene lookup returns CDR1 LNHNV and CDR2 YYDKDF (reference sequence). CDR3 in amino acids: CATSKQGDSYEQYF. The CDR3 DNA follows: TGTGCCACCAGCAAACAGGGGGATTCCTACGAGCAGTACTTC.

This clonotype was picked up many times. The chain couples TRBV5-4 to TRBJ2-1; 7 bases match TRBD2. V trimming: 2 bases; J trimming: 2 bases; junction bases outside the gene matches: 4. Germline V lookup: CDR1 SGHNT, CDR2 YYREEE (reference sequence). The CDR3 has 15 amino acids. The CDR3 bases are TGTGCCAGCAGCTTCGGTCTAGCGGCCTACAATGAGCAGTTCTTC. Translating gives CASSFGLAAYNEQFF.

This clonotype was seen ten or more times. The CDR3 is CASRDLFGGRGYEQYF. The CDR3 DNA is TGTGCCAGCAGGGACCTCTTCGGGGGGCGCGGTTACGAGCAGTACTTC. The chain is built from TRBV2 and TRBJ2-7, with a tentative D call TRBD2 (7 bases). The CDR3 runs to 16 residues. Germline V gene data show CDR1 as SNHLY and CDR2 as FYNNEI. Trimming removed 6 bases at V and 4 bases at J, with 22 bases between. Complete variable domain (other parts from reference TRBV2 and TRBJ2-7): EPEVTQTPSHQVTQMGQEVILRCVPISNHLYFYWYRQILGQKVEFLVSFYNNEISEKSEIFDDQFSVERPDGSNFTLKIRSTKLEDSAMYFCASRDLFGGRGYEQYFGPGTRLTVT.

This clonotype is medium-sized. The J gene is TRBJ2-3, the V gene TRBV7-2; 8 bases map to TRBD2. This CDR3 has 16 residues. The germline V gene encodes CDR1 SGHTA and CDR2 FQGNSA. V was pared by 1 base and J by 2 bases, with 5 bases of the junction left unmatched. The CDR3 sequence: CASSLGAGVATDTQYF. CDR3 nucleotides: TGTGCCAGCAGCTTAGGAGCGGGAGTTGCCACAGATACGCAGTATTTT.

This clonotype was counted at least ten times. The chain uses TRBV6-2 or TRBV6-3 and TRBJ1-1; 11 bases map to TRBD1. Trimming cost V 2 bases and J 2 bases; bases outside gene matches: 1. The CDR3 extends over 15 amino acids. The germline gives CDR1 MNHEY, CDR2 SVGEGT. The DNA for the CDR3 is TGTGCCAGCAGTTACGGACAGGGGGCTAACACTGAAGCTTTCTTT. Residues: CASSYGQGANTEAFF.

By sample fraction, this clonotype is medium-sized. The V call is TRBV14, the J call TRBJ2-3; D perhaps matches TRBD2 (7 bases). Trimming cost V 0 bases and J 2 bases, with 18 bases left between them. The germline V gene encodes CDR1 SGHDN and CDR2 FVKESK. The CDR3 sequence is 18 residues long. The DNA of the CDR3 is TGTGCCAGCAGCCAAGATGGGGGGGCGCATCGATTCACAGATACGCAGTATTTT. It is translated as CASSQDGGAHRFTDTQYF.

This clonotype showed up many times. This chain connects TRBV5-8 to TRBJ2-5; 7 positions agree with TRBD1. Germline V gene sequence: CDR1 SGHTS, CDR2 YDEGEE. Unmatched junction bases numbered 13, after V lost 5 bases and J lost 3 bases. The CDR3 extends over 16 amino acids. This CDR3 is CASSLQWRTGEETQYF. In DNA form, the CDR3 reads TGTGCCAGCAGTCTCCAGTGGAGGACAGGTGAAGAGACCCAGTACTTC.

The CDR3 nucleotides read TGTGCCAGCTCAACTAGACAGGGGGAGCCACCCAGGGGCTACACCTTC. Translating it yields CASSTRQGEPPRGYTF. This chain connects TRBV18 to TRBJ1-2, with TRBD1 matching 9 bases. CDR3 length: 16 residues. Germline V gene sequence: CDR1 KGHSH, CDR2 LQKENI. J lost 8 bases, V lost 5 bases, and 15 bases had no gene match.

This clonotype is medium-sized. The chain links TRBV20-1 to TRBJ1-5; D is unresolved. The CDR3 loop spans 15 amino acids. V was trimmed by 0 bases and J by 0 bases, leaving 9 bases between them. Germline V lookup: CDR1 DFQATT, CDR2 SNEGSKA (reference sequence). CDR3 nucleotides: TGCAGTGCTAGAGAGGGAGGAAATAGCAATCAGCCCCAGCATTTT. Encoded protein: CSAREGGNSNQPQHF.

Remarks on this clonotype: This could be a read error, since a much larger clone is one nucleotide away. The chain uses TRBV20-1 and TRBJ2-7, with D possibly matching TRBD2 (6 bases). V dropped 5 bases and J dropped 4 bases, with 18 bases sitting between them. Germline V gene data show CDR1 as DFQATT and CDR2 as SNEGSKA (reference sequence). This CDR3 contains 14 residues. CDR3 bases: TGCAGTGCTCCCCCACAGGATGGAGGGTACGAGCAGTACTTC. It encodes CSAPPQDGGYEQYF.

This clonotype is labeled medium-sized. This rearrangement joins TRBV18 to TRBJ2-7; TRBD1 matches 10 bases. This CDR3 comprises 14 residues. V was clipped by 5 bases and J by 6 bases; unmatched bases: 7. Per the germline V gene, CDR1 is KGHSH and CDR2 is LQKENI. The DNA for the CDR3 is TGTGCCAGCTCATCGGGACAGGGGATGGGCGAGCAGTACTTC. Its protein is CASSSGQGMGEQYF.

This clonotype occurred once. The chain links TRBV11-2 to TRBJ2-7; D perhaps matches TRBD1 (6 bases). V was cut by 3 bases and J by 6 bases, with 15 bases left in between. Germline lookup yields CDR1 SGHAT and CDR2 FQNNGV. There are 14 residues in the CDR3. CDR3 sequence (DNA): TGTGCCAGCAGCTTTACAAGGACACAGGGCGAGCAGTACTTC. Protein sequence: CASSFTRTQGEQYF.

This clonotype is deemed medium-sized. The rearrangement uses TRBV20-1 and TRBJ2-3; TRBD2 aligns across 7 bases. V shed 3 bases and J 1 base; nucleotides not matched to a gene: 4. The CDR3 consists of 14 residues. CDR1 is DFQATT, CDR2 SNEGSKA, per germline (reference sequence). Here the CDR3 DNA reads TGCAGTGCTAGTTTGGGGGGGGGCACAGATACGCAGTATTTT. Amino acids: CSASLGGGTDTQYF.

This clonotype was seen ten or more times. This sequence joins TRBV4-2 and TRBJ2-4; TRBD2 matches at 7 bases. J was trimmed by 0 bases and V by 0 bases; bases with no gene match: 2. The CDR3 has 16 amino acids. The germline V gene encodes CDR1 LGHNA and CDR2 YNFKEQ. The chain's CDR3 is CASSQDLAVAKNIQYF. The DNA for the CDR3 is TGTGCCAGCAGCCAAGATCTAGCGGTAGCCAAAAACATTCAGTACTTC.

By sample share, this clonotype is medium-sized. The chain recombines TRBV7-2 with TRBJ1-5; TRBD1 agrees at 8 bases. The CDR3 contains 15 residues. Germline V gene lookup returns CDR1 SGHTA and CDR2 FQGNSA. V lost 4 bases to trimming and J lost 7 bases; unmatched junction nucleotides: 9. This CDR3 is CASSSPGQGLQPQHF. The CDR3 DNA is TGTGCCAGCAGCTCACCTGGACAGGGTTTGCAGCCCCAGCATTTT.

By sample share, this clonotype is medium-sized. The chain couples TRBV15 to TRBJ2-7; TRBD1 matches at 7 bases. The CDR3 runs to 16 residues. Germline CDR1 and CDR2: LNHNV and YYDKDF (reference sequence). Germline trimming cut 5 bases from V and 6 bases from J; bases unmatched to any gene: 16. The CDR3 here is CATSSNPTGRGFEQYF. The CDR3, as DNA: TGTGCCACCAGCTCCAACCCGACAGGGAGAGGATTCGAGCAGTACTTC.

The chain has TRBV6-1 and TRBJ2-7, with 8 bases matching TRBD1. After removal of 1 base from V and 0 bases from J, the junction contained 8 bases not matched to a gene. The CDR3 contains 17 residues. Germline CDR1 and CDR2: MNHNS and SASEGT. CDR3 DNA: TGTGCCAGCAGTGAAGGGGTCCGACAGGGGAGCTCCTACGAGCAGTACTTC. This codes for CASSEGVRQGSSYEQYF.

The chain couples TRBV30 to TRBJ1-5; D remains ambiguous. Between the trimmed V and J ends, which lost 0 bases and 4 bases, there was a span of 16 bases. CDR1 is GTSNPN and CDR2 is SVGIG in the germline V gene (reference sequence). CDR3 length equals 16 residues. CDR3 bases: TGTGCCTGGAGTGTAGGGCTAAGCGTCCTTAATCAGCCCCAGCATTTT. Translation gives CAWSVGLSVLNQPQHF.

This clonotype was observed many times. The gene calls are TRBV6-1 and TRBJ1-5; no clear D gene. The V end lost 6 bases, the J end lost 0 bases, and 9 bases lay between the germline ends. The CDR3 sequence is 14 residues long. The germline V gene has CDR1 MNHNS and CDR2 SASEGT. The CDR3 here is CASSMSDSNQPQHF. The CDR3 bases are TGTGCCAGCAGCATGAGCGATAGCAATCAGCCCCAGCATTTT.

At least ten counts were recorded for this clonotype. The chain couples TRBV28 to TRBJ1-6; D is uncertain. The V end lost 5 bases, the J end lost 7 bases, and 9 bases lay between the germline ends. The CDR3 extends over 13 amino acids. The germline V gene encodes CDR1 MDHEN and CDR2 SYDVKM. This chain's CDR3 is CASSRDGNSPLHF. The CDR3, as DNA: TGTGCCAGCAGTCGCGACGGGAATTCACCCCTCCACTTT.

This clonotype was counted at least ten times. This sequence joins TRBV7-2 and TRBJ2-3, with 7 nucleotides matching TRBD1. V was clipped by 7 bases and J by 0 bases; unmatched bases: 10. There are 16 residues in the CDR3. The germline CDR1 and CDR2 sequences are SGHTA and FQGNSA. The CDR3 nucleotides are TGTGCCAGCACCGGGCGGGCAGGGGGTAGCACAGATACGCAGTATTTT. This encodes CASTGRAGGSTDTQYF.

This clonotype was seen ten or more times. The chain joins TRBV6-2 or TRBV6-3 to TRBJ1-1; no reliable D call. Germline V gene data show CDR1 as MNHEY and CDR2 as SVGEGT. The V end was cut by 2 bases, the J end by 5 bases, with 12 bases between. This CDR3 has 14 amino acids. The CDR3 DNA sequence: TGTGCCAGCAGTTACAACAGAAGGAATACTGAAGCTTTCTTT. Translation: CASSYNRRNTEAFF.

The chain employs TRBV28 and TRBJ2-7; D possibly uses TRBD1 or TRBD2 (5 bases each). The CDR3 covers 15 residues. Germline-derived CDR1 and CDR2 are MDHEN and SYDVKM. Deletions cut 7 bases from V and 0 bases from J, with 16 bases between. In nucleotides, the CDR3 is TGTGCCAGCAAGAAACCCGGGACGGGCTCCTACGAGCAGTACTTC. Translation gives CASKKPGTGSYEQYF.

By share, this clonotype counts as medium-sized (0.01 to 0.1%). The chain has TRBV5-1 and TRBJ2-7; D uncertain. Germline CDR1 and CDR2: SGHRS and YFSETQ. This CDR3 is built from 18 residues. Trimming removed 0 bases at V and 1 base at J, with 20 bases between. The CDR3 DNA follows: TGCGCCAGCAGCTTGGAGTCAGCTCAGAGACACTTATCCTACGAGCAGTACTTC. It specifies CASSLESAQRHLSYEQYF.

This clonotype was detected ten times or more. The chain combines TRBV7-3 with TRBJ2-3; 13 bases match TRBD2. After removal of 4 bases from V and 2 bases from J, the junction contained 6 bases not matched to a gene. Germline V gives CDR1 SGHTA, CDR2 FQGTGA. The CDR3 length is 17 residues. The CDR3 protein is CASSSGLAGVDTDTQYF. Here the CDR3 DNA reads TGTGCCAGCAGCTCCGGACTAGCGGGGGTCGACACAGATACGCAGTATTTT.

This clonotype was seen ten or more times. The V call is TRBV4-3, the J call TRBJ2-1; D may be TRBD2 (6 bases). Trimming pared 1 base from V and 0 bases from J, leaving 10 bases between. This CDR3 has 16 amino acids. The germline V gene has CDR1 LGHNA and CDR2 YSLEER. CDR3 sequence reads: CASSQVAGSSYNEQFF. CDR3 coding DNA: TGCGCCAGCAGCCAAGTGGCCGGGAGCTCCTACAATGAGCAGTTCTTC.

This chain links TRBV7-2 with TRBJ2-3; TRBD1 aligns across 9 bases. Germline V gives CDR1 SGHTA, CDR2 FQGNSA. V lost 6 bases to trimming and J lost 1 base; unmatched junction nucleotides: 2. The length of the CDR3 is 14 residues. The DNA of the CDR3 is TGTGCCAGCAGGAGGACAGGGGGCACAGATACGCAGTATTTT. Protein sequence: CASRRTGGTDTQYF.

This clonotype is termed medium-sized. Written as DNA, the CDR3 is TGTGCCAGCAGCCCAGGGCCAAATGGCTACACCTTC. Protein: CASSPGPNGYTF. The V and J genes are TRBV7-9 and TRBJ1-2, with D possibly being TRBD1 (5 bases). Germline V gene data show CDR1 as SEHNR and CDR2 as FQNEAQ (reference sequence). The ends were cut back, 5 bases at V and 6 bases at J, with 10 bases in the middle. The CDR3 contains 12 residues.

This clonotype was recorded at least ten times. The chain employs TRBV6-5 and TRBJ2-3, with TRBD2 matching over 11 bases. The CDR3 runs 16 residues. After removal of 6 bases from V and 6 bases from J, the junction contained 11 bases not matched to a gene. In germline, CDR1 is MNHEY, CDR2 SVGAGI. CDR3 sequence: CASRFNRLAGWDTQYF. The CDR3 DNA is TGTGCCAGCAGATTCAACCGACTAGCGGGGTGGGATACGCAGTATTTT.